This T cell receptor beta chain was obtained from a study of cytomegalovirus exposure and HLA in healthy donors. Germline V gene lookup returns CDR1 SEHNR and CDR2 FQNEAQ (reference sequence). The J segment lost 3 bases and the V segment lost 5 bases, leaving 9 bases of the junction unmatched. The CDR3 is 17 residues long. Remarks on this clone: The target antigen is unknown.

The PCR was carried out with 60 Vbeta primers and 13 Jbeta primers. The table came from immunoSEQ multiplex PCR; TCRdb's copy has only in-frame clones and leaves some out. Of 90,000 to 130,000 clones in the sample, about 60% are singletons; the top ten hold roughly 2%. Study findings and constraints: Prediction of most subjects' HLA-A and HLA-B alleles by TCR beta sequences was reportedly accurate.

The origin of this receptor is a woman aged 25 to 39 in good health and CMV-seronegative. The sample consisted of PBMCs. The chain employs TRBV7-9 and TRBJ2-7; 14 nucleotides line up with TRBD2. CDR3 protein: CASSLGLAGESIYEQYF. DNA for the CDR3: TGTGCCAGCAGCCTGGGACTAGCGGGGGAATCGATCTACGAGCAGTACTTC. Combining the CDR3 with reference TRBV7-9 and TRBJ2-7 gives the whole variable domain DTGVSQNPRHKITKRGQNVTFRCDPISEHNRLYWYRQTLGQGPEFLTYFQNEAQLEKSRLLSDRFSAERPKGSFSTLEIQRTEQGDSAMYLCASSLGLAGESIYEQYFGPGTRLTVT.